Here is one T cell receptor (beta chain) with its context. The source of the sample is a study of PD-1 blockade in classical Hodgkin lymphoma. Clones were read by immunoSEQ multiplex PCR, and TCRdb kept only the in-frame ones, dropping some. Of 29,000 or so clones listed, roughly 70% are singletons. Every patient relapsed after autologous stem cell transplantation, and brentuximab vedotin exposure varied. Germline CDR1 is KGHSH and CDR2 is LQKENI. The germline V and J ends were trimmed by 2 bases and 2 bases, with 13 bases remaining between them. CDR3 length: 17 residues. This receptor was identified in a human donor with classical Hodgkin lymphoma. J is TRBJ2-6 and V is TRBV18, with TRBD1 as a possible D gene (5 bases). Sequences were derived from peripheral blood mononuclear cells (PBMCs), sampled before the second cycle of nivolumab. In DNA, the CDR3 is TGTGCCAGCTCACCAACCCCCCCAGGGCCTGGGGCCAACGTCCTGACTTTC. Amino acids: CASSPTPPGPGANVLTF.